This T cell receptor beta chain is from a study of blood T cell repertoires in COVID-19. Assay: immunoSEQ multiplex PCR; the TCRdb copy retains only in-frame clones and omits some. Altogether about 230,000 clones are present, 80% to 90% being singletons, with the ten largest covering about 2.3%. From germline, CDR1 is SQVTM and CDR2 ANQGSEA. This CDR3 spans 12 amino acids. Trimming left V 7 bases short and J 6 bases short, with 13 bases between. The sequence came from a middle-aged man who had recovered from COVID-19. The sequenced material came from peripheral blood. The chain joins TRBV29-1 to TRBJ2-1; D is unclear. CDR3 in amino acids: CSGWRSGNEQFF. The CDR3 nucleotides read TGCAGCGGGTGGCGGTCGGGCAATGAGCAGTTCTTC.